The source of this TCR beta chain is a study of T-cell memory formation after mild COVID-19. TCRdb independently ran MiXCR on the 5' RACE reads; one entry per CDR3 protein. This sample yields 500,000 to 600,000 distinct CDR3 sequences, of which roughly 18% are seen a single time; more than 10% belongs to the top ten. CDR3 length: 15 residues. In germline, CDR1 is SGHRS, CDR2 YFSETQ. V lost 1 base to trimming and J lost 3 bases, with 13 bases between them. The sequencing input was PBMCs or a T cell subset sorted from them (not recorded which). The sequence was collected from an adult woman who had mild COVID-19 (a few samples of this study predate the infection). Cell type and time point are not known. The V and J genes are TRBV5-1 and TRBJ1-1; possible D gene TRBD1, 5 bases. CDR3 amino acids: CASSLSRDGYTEAFF. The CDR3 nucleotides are TGCGCCAGCAGCTTGTCCAGGGACGGGTACACTGAAGCTTTCTTT.